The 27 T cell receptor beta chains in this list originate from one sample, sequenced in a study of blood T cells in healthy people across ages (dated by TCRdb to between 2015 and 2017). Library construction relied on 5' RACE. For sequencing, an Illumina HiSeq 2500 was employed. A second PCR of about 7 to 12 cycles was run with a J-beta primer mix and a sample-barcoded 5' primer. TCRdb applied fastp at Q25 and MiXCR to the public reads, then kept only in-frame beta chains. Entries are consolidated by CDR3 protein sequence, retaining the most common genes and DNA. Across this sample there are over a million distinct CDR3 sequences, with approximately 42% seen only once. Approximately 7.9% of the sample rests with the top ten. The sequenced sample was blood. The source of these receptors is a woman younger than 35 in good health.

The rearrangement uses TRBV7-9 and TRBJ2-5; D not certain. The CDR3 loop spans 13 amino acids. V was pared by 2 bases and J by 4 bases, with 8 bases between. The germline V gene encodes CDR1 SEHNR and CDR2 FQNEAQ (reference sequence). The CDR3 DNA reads TGTGCCAGCAGCTTACAGTCGCGAGAGACCCAGTACTTC. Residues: CASSLQSRETQYF.

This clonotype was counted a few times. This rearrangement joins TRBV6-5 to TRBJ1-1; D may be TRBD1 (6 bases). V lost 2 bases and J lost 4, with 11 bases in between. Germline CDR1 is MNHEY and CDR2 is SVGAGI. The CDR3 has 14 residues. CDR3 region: CASSYATGSTEAFF. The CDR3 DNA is TGTGCCAGCAGTTACGCCACAGGGAGCACTGAAGCTTTCTTT.

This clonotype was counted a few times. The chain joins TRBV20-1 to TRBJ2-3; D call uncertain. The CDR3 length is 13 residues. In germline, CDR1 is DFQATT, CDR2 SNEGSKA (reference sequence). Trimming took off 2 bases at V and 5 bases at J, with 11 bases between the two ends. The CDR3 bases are TGCAGTGCTAGACTAGTTTCCGGAGATACGCAGTATTTT. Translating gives CSARLVSGDTQYF.

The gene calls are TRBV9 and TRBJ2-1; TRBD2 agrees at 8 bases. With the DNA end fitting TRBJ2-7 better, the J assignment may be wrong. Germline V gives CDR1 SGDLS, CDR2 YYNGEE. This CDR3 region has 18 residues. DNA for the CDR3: TGTGCCAGCAGCGTAGACCTAGCGGGCGGAGATTCTTACAATGAGCAGTACTTC. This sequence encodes CASSVDLAGGDSYNEQYF.

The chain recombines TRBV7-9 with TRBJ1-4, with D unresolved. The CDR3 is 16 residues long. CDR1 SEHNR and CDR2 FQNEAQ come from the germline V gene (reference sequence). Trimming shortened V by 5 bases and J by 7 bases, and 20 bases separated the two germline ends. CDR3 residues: CASSPRMAGGIEKLFF. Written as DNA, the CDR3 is TGTGCCAGCAGCCCGCGGATGGCAGGCGGTATTGAAAAACTGTTTTTT. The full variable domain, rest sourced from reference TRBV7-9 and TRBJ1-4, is DTGVSQNPRHKITKRGQNVTFRCDPISEHNRLYWYRQTLGQGPEFLTYFQNEAQLEKSRLLSDRFSAERPKGSFSTLEIQRTEQGDSAMYLCASSPRMAGGIEKLFFGSGTQLSVL.

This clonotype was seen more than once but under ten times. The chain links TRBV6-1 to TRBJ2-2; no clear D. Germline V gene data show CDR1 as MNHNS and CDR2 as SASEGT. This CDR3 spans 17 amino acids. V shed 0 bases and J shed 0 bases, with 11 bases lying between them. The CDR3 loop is CASSEALRAANTGELFF. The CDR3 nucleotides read TGTGCCAGCAGTGAAGCGCTAAGGGCCGCGAACACCGGGGAGCTGTTTTTT.

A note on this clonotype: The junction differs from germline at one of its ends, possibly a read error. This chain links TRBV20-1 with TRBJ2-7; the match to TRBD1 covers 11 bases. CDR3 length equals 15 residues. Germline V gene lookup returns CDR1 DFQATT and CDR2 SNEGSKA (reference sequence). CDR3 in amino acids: CSAWPVGQGDYVQYF. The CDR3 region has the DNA TGCAGTGCTTGGCCCGTGGGACAGGGGGACTACGTGCAGTACTTC.

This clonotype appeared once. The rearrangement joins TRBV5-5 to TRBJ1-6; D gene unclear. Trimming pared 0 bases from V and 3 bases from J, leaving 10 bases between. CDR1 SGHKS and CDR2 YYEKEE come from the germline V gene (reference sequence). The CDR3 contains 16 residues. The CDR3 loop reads CASSLAGGDYNSPLHF. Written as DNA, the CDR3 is TGTGCCAGCAGCTTGGCCGGTGGCGACTATAATTCACCCCTCCACTTT.

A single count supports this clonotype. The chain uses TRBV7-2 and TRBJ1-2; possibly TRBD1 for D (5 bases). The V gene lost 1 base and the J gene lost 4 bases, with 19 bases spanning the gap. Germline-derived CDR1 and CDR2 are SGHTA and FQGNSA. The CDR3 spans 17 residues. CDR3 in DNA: TGTGCCAGCAGCTTAGTCGTTATGAGGGGCGCTAGCTATGGCTACACCTTC. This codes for CASSLVVMRGASYGYTF.

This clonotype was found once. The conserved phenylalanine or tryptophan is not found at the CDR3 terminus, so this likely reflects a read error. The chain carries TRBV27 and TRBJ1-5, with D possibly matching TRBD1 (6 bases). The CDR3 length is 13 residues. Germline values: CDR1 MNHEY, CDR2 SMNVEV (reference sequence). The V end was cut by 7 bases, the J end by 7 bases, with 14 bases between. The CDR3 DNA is TGTGCCAGCAAAGGAGGGGGGTACCAGCCCCAGCATGTT. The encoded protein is CASKGGGYQPQHV.

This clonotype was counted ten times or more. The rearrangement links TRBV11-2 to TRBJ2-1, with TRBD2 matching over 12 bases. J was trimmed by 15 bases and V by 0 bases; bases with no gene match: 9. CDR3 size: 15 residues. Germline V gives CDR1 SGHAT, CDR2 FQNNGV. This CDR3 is CASSLDHRLAGVLFF. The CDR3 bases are TGTGCCAGCAGCTTAGATCACAGACTAGCGGGAGTACTGTTCTTC.

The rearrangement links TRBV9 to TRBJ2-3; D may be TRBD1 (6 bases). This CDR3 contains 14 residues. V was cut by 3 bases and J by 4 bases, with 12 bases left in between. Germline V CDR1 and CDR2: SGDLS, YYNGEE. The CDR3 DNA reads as TGTGCCAGCAGCGCCCGCACAGGGTCAGATACGCAGTATTTT. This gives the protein CASSARTGSDTQYF.

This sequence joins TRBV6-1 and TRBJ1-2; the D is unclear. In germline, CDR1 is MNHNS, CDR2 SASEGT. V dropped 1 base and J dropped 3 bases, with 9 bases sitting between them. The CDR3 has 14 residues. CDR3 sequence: CASSEGGSYYGYTF. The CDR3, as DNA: TGTGCCAGCAGTGAAGGGGGTTCCTACTATGGCTACACCTTC.

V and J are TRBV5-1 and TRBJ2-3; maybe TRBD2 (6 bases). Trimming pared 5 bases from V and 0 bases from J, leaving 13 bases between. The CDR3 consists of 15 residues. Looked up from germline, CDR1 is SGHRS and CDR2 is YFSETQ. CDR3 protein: CASSRPSASTDTQYF. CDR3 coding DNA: TGCGCCAGCAGTAGGCCTAGCGCTAGCACAGATACGCAGTATTTT.

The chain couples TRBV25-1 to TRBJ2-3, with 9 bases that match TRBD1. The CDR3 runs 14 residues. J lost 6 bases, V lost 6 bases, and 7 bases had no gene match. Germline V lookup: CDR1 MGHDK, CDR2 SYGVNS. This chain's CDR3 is CASSRTGAPDTQYF. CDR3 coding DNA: TGTGCCAGCAGCAGGACAGGGGCTCCCGATACGCAGTATTTT.

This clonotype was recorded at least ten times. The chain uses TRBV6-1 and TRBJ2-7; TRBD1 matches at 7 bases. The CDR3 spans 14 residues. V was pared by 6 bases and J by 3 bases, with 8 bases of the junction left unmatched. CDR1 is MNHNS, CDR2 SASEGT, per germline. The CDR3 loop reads CASSRDRVSYEQYF. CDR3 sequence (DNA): TGTGCCAGCAGCCGCGACAGGGTAAGCTACGAGCAGTACTTC.

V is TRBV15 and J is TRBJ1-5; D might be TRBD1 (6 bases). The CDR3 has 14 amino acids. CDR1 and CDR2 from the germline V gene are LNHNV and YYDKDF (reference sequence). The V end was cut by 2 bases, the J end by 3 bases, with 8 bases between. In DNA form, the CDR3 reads TGTGCCACCAGCAGAAGGGACACCAATCAGCCCCAGCATTTT. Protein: CATSRRDTNQPQHF.

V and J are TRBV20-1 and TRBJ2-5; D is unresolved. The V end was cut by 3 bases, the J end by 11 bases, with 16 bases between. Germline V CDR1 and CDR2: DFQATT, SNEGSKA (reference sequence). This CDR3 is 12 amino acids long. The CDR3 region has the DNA TGCAGTGCTAGCCCCGGCGGCAATGAGCAGTACTTC. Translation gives CSASPGGNEQYF.

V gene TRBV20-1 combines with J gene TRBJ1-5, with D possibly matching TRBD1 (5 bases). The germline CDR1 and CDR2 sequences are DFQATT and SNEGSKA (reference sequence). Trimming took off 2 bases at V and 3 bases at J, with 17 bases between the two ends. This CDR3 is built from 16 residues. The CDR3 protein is CSARHRDRGFNQPQHF. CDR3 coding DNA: TGCAGTGCTAGACATAGAGACAGAGGTTTCAATCAGCCCCAGCATTTT.

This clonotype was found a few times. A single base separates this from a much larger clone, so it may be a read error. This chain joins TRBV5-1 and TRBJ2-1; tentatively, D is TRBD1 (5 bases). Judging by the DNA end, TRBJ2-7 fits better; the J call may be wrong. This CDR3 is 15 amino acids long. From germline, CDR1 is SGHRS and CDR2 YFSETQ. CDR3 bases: TGCGCCAGCAGCGACTGGGGCGACTCCTACAATGAGCAGTACTTC. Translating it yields CASSDWGDSYNEQYF.

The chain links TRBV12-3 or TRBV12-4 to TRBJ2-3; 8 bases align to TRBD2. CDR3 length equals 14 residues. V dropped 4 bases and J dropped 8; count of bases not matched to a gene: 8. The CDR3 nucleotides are TGTGCCAGCAGTTCCGGGACTAGGGGTGCTACGCAGTATTTT. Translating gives CASSSGTRGATQYF.

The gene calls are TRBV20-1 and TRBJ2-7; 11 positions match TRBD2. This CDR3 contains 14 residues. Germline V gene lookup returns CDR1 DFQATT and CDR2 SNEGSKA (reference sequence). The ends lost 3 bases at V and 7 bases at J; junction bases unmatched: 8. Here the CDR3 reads CSASASGGFSEQYF. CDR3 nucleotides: TGCAGTGCTAGTGCTAGCGGGGGGTTTAGTGAGCAGTACTTC.

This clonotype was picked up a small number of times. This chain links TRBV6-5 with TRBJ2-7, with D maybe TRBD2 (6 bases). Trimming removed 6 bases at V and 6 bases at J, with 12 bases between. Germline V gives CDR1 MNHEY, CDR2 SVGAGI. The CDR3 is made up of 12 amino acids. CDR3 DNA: TGTGCCAGCAGACCAAACGGGGGCGAGCAGTACTTC. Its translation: CASRPNGGEQYF.

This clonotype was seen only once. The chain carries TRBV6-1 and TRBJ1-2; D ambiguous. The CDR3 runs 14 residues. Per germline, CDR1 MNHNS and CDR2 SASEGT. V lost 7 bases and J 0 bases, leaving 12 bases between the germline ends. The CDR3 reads CASILPLSNYGYTF. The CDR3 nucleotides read TGTGCCAGCATCCTACCTTTATCTAACTATGGCTACACCTTC.

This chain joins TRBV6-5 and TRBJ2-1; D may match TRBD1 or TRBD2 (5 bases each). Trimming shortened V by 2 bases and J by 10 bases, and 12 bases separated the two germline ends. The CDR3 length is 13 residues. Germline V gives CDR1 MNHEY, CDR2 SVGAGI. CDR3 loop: CASSYPGTAEQFF. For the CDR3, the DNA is TGTGCCAGCAGTTACCCAGGGACCGCCGAGCAGTTCTTC.

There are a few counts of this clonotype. The CDR3, as DNA: TGTGCCAGCACCAGGCCGCCCCCGGACAGGGGGCTTGAGGATACGCAGTATTTT. It specifies CASTRPPPDRGLEDTQYF. The V gene is TRBV21-1, the J gene TRBJ2-3; the table's D call, TRBD1, has no DNA check behind it. TRBV21-1 is marked as a pseudogene. The CDR3 sequence is 18 residues long.

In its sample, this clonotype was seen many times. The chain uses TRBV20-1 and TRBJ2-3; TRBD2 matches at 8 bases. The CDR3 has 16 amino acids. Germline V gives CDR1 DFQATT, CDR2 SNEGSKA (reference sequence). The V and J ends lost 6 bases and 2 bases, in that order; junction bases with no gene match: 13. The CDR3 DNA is TGCAGTGCCTCGGGAGGGGACGATCCGACCACAGATACGCAGTATTTT. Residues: CSASGGDDPTTDTQYF.